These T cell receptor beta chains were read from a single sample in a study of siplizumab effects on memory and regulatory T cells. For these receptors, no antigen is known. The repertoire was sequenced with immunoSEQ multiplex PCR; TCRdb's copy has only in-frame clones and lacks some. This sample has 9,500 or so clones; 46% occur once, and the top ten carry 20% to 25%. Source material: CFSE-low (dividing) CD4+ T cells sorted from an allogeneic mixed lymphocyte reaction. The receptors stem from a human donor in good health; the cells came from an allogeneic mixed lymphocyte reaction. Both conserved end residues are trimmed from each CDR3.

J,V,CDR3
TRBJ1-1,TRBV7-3,ASSLTGSRWDRMNTEAF
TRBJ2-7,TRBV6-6,ASSYGTGTYEQY
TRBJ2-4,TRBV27,ASSLAGGPNKNIQY
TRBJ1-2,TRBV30,AWTPRDYGYT
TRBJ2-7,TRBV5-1,ASSLAGFYEQY
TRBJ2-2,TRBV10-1,ASRRDRAGELF
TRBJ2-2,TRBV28,ASLDRGYTGELF
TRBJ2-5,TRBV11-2,ASSPLGGGETQY
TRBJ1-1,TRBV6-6,ASKVNTEAF
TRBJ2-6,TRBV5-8,ASSFGAIPSGANVLT
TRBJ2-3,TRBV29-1,SGTGTKGAADTQY
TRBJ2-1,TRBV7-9,ASSLTSAGGEQF
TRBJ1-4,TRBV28,ASRQLGGLREKLF
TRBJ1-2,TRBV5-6,ASTRGLEEGGYT